This passage covers 2 T cell receptor beta chains from one sample sequenced in a study of identical twins. MiXCR, applied by TCRdb to the 5' RACE reads, yields one record per CDR3 protein. This sample has under 300,000 distinct CDR3 sequences; roughly 7.1% occur once, and the top ten carry roughly 15%. This sample was shared with a second study, whose subject was T cells expressing NK-cell markers.

Source material: CD8+ T cells sorted from blood. The receptor set was obtained from a woman between 18 and 29 years old in good health.

This clonotype has more than one count but fewer than ten. This chain joins TRBV5-4 and TRBJ2-5; TRBD2 matches 15 bases. The germline CDR1 and CDR2 sequences are SGHNT and YYREEE (reference sequence). With V trimmed by 1 base and J by 5 bases, 6 bases remained unmatched. The CDR3 has 17 residues. The CDR3 DNA follows: TGTGCCAGCAGCTTGCGGGGACTAGCGGGGGGCTCGGAGACCCAGTACTTC. Translated, it gives CASSLRGLAGGSETQYF. Supplemented by reference TRBV5-4 and TRBJ2-5, the full variable domain reads ETGVTQSPTHLIKTRGQQVTLRCSSQSGHNTVSWYQQALGQGPQFIFQYYREEENGRGNFPPRFSGLQFPNYSSELNVNALELDDSALYLCASSLRGLAGGSETQYFGPGTRLLVL.

The table lists this clonotype with many counts. The chain couples TRBV7-9 to TRBJ2-1; 16 nucleotides line up with TRBD2. The germline V gene encodes CDR1 SEHNR and CDR2 FQNEAQ (reference sequence). Unmatched junction bases numbered 7, after V lost 3 bases and J lost 8 bases. This CDR3 has 17 amino acids. CDR3 region: CASSFPGTSGRVDEQFF. DNA for the CDR3: TGTGCCAGCAGCTTCCCCGGGACTAGCGGGAGGGTAGATGAGCAGTTCTTC.